The clone carrying this TCR beta chain has more than one count but fewer than ten. Its antigen is unknown. This record belongs to a study of blood T cells in healthy people across ages. The germline V and J ends were trimmed by 1 base and 9 bases, with 19 bases remaining between them. Germline V gene sequence: CDR1 MNHNS, CDR2 SASEGT. The CDR3 has 16 amino acids. Primed by a sample-barcoded 5' primer and a J-beta primer mix, a second PCR proceeded for 7 to 11 cycles. TCRdb re-analysed the 5' RACE reads in MiXCR, keeping a single row per CDR3 protein. The repertoire holds approximately 1,000,000 distinct CDR3 sequences, with more than 35% as singletons. Study-level results: A roughly linear age-dependent decrease characterized TCR beta diversity per million T cells.

This clonotype was sampled from a woman aged 60-75 years in good health. The sample comprised blood. The chain joins TRBV6-1 to TRBJ2-4, with D possibly being TRBD1 (7 bases). In DNA form, the CDR3 reads TGTGCCAGCAGTGAAGGATTAGGGCAGGGGGGAACCATTCAGTACTTC. Protein: CASSEGLGQGGTIQYF.